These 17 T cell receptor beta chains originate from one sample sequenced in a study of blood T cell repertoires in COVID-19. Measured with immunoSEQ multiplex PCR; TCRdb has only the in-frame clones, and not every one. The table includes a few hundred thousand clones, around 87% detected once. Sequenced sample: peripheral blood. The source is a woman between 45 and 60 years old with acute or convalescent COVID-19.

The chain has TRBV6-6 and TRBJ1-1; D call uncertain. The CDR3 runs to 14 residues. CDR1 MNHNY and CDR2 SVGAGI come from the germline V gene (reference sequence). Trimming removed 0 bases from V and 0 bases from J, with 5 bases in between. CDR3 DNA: TGTGCCAGCAGTTACTCGTCAGTGAACACTGAAGCTTTCTTT. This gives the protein CASSYSSVNTEAFF.

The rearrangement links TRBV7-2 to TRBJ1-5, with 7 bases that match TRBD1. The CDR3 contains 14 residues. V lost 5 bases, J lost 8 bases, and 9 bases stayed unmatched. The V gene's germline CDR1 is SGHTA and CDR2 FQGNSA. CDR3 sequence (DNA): TGTGCCAGCAGCCCGAGACAGGGATGGAAGCCCCAGCATTTT. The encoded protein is CASSPRQGWKPQHF. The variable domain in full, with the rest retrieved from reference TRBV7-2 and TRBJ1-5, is GAGVSQSPSNKVTEKGKDVELRCDPISGHTALYWYRQSLGQGLEFLIYFQGNSAPDKSGLPSDRFSAERTGGSVSTLTIQRTQQEDSAVYLCASSPRQGWKPQHFGDGTRLSIL.

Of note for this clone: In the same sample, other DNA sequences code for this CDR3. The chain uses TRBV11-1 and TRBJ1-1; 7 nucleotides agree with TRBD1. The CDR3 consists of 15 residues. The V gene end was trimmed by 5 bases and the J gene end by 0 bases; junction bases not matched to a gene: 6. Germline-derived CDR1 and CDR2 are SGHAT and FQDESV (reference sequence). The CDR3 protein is CASSDRDRLNTEAFF. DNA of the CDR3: TGTGCCAGCAGCGATCGGGACAGACTGAACACTGAAGCTTTCTTT.

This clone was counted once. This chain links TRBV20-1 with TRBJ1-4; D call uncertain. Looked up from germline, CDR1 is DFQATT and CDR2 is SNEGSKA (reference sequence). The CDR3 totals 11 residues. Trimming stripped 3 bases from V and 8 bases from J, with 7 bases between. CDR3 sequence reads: CSARRREKLFF. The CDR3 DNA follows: TGCAGTGCTAGGAGGAGGGAAAAACTGTTTTTT.

This chain's CDR3 is CASSRTGDEQFF. Written as DNA, the CDR3 is TGTGCCAGCAGCCGGACAGGGGATGAGCAGTTCTTC. The chain carries TRBV7-2 and TRBJ2-1, with TRBD1 identical over 9 bases. The CDR3 length is 12 residues. Per germline, CDR1 SGHTA and CDR2 FQGNSA. Trimming at V came to 5 bases and at J to 8 bases, leaving 1 base not matched to a gene.

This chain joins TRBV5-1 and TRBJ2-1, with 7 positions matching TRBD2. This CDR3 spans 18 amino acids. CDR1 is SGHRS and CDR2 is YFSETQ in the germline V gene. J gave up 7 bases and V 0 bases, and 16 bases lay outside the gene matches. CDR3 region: CASSLAWGAGSFSNEQFF. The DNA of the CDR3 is TGCGCCAGCAGCTTGGCCTGGGGAGCGGGATCCTTCTCGAATGAGCAGTTCTTC.

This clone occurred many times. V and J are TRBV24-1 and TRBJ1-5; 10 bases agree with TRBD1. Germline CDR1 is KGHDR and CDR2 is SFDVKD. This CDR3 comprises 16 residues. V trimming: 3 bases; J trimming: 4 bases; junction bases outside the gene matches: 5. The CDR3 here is CATSDVGQGKNQPQHF. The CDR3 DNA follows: TGTGCCACCAGTGATGTGGGACAGGGGAAAAATCAGCCCCAGCATTTT.

Here the CDR3 DNA reads TGTGCCATCAGTCGAACCGGGGGTTCTAACTATGGCTACACCTTC. It codes for CAISRTGGSNYGYTF. The J gene is TRBJ1-2, the V gene TRBV10-3; perhaps TRBD1 as D (5 bases). This CDR3 region has 15 residues. Per the germline V gene, CDR1 is ENHRY and CDR2 is SYGVKD. Trimming shortened V by 5 bases and J by 0 bases, and 13 bases separated the two germline ends.

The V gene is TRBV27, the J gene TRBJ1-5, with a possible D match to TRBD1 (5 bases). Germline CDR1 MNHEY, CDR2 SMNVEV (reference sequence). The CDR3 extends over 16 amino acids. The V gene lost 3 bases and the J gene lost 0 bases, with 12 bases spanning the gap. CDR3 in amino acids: CASSLSGQRSNQPQHF. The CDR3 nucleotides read TGTGCCAGCAGTTTGTCCGGACAACGTAGCAATCAGCCCCAGCATTTT.

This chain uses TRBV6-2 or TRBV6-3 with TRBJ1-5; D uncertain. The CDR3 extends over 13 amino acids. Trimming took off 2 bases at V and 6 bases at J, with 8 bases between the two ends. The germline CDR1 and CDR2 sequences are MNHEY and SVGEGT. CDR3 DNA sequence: TGTGCCAGCAGTTACGAGCCAGGTCAGCCCCAGCATTTT. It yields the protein CASSYEPGQPQHF.

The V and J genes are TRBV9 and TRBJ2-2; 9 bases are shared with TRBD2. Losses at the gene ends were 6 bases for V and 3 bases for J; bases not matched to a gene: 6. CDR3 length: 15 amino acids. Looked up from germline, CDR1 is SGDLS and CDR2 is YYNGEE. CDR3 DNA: TGTGCCAGCACGAAGGCGGGAGGGCACACCGGGGAGCTGTTTTTT. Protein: CASTKAGGHTGELFF.

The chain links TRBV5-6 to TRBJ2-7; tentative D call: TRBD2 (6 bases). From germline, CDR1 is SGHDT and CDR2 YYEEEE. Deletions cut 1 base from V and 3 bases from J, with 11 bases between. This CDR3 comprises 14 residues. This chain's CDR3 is CASSLFRGIYEQYF. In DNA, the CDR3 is TGTGCCAGCAGCTTGTTTCGCGGGATCTACGAGCAGTACTTC.

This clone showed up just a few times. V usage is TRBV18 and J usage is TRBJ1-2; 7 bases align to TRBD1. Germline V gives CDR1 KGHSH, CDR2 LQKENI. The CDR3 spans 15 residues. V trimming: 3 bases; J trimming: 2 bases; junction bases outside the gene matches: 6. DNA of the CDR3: TGTGCCAGCTCACCGAGACAGGGTGCCAACTATGGCTACACCTTC. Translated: CASSPRQGANYGYTF. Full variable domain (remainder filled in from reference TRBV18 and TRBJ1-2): NAGVMQNPRHLVRRRGQEARLRCSPMKGHSHVYWYRQLPEEGLKFMVYLQKENIIDESGMPKERFSAEFPKEGPSILRIQQVVRGDSAAYFCASSPRQGANYGYTFGSGTRLTVV.

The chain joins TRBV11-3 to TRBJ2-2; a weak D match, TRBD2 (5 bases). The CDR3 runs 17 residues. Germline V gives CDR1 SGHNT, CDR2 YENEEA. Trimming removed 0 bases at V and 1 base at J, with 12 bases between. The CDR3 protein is CASSLETLGRNTGELFF. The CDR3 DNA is TGTGCCAGCAGCTTAGAAACTTTGGGGAGGAACACCGGGGAGCTGTTTTTT.

The CDR3 sequence: CASSLELAGGAGELFF. The CDR3 coding sequence is TGTGCCAGCAGCTTAGAACTAGCGGGAGGGGCCGGGGAGCTGTTTTTT. The genes are TRBV7-2 and TRBJ2-2; 13 nucleotides align to TRBD2. Trimming took 1 base from V and 6 from J; bases not matched to a gene: 2. Per germline, CDR1 SGHTA and CDR2 FQGNSA. This CDR3 comprises 16 residues.

CDR3 in amino acids: CASRGQGGQPQHF. The CDR3 nucleotides are TGTGCCAGCAGGGGACAGGGGGGGCAGCCCCAGCATTTT. The chain recombines TRBV12-3 or TRBV12-4 with TRBJ1-5; TRBD1 matches at 11 bases. The CDR3 has 13 residues. Germline trimming cut 6 bases from V and 7 bases from J; bases unmatched to any gene: 2.

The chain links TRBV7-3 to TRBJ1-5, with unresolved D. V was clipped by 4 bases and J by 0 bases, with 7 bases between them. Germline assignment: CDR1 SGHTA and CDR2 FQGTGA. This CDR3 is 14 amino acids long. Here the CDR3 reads CASSSTDSNQPQHF. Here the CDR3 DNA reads TGTGCCAGCAGCTCCACAGATAGCAATCAGCCCCAGCATTTT.